This note documents a single TCR beta chain sequence. Its target is unknown. V was pared by 1 base and J by 5 bases, with 5 bases of the junction left unmatched. The germline V gene has CDR1 SGHTA and CDR2 FQGNSA. The CDR3 contains 17 residues. These data come from a study of T-cell memory formation after mild COVID-19. Study results and limitations: The second-wave clones peaking on day 37 were not confirmed as SARS-CoV-2-specific.

With constant-segment primers, 5'RACE yielded cDNA libraries of TCR alpha and TCR beta that carried sample barcodes and UMIs. TCRdb re-called the 5' RACE reads through MiXCR, storing one row per CDR3 protein. The sample carries 150,000 to 200,000 distinct CDR3 sequences, about 18% recorded once. Source material: PBMCs or a T cell subset sorted from them (not recorded which). The sequence came from a man between 18 and 29 years old who had mild COVID-19 (a few samples of this study predate the infection). Cell type and time point are not known. The rearrangement joins TRBV7-2 to TRBJ1-6, with 10 bases aligning to TRBD1. This chain's CDR3 is CASSLVAGQGDNSPLHF. Written as DNA, the CDR3 is TGTGCCAGCAGCTTAGTCGCTGGACAGGGGGATAATTCACCCCTCCACTTT. The variable domain in full, completed from reference TRBV7-2 and TRBJ1-6, reads GAGVSQSPSNKVTEKGKDVELRCDPISGHTALYWYRQSLGQGLEFLIYFQGNSAPDKSGLPSDRFSAERTGGSVSTLTIQRTQQEDSAVYLCASSLVAGQGDNSPLHFGNGTRLTVT.